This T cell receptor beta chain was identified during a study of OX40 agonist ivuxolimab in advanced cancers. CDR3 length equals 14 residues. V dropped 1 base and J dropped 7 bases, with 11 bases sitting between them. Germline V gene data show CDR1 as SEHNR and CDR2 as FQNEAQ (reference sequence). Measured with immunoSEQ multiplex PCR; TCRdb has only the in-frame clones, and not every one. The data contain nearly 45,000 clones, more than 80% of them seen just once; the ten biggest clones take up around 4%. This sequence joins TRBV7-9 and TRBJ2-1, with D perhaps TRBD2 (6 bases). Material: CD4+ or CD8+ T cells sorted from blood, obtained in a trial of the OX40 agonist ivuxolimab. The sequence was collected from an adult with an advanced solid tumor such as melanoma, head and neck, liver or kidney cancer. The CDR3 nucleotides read TGTGCCAGCAGCTTAGATGGGACTGCAAATGAGCAGTTCTTC. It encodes CASSLDGTANEQFF. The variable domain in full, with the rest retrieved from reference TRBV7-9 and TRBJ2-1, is DTGVSQNPRHKITKRGQNVTFRCDPISEHNRLYWYRQTLGQGPEFLTYFQNEAQLEKSRLLSDRFSAERPKGSFSTLEIQRTEQGDSAMYLCASSLDGTANEQFFGPGTRLTVL.